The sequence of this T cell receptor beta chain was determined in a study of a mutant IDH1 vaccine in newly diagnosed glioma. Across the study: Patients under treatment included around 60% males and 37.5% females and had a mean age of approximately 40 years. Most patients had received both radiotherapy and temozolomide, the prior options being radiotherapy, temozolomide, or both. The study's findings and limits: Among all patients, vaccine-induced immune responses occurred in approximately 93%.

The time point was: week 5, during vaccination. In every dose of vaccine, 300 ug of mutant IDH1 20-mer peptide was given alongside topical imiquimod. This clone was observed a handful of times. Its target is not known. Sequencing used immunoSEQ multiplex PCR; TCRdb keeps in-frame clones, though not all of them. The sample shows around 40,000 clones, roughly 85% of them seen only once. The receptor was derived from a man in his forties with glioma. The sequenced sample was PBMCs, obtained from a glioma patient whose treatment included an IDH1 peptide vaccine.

CDR3 loop: CASESVTSTDTQYF. The CDR3 DNA follows: TGTGCCAGCGAGTCTGTAACTAGCACAGATACGCAGTATTTT. The V and J genes are TRBV7-2 and TRBJ2-3, with D unresolved. This CDR3 is 14 amino acids long. V lost 8 bases, J lost 0 bases, and 12 bases lay in between. CDR1 is SGHTA, CDR2 FQGNSA, per germline.